The 21 T cell receptor beta chains reported below all come from one sample, sequenced in a study of blood T cell repertoires in COVID-19. Only in-frame clones appear in the TCRdb table, and some are missing; sequencing was by immunoSEQ multiplex PCR. The sample lists some 140,000 clones, around four fifths seen once, with around 18% in the top ten. Material: peripheral blood. The receptors here all came from a man older than 75 with acute or convalescent COVID-19.

V is TRBV11-2 and J is TRBJ1-2, with 9 bases lining up with TRBD1. V lost 5 bases, J lost 3 bases, and 4 bases stayed unmatched. This CDR3 region has 14 residues. Per germline, CDR1 SGHAT and CDR2 FQNNGV. DNA for the CDR3: TGTGCCAGCAGCCCTCGGGACAGGGACTATGGCTACACCTTC. It yields the protein CASSPRDRDYGYTF.

The chain has TRBV5-8 and TRBJ2-2, with a possible D match to TRBD1 (7 bases). Germline CDR1 is SGHTS and CDR2 is YDEGEE. CDR3 length: 16 amino acids. V lost 2 bases to trimming and J lost 3 bases, with 14 bases between them. The CDR3 loop reads CASSFGGGADTGELFF. Written as DNA, the CDR3 is TGTGCCAGCAGCTTTGGAGGGGGCGCTGACACCGGGGAGCTGTTTTTT.

The chain has TRBV3-1 (or the pseudogene TRBV3-2) and TRBJ1-3; D is perhaps TRBD1 (6 bases). Germline loops: CDR1 LGHDT, CDR2 YNNKEL (reference sequence). Trimming shortened V by 4 bases and J by 0 bases, and 10 bases separated the two germline ends. This CDR3 is built from 15 residues. CDR3 residues: CASSLGTHSGNTIYF. The CDR3 nucleotides read TGTGCCAGCAGCCTCGGGACACACTCTGGAAACACCATATATTTT.

V gene TRBV2 combines with J gene TRBJ2-7; D is possibly TRBD1 (6 bases). This CDR3 has 14 amino acids. V lost 3 bases and J lost 0, with 9 bases in between. Germline CDR1 is SNHLY and CDR2 is FYNNEI. The CDR3 bases are TGTGCCAGCAGTGAGCGACAGGTCTCCTACGAGCAGTACTTC. It is translated as CASSERQVSYEQYF.

This clone was seen just once. This rearrangement joins TRBV12-3 or TRBV12-4 to TRBJ1-4; D is ambiguous. V lost 2 bases to trimming and J lost 10 bases, with 5 bases between them. The CDR3 sequence is 11 residues long. The CDR3 loop is CASSLKRKLFF. The CDR3 coding sequence is TGTGCCAGCAGTTTAAAGAGAAAACTGTTTTTT.

The chain combines TRBV2 with TRBJ2-5; possibly TRBD2 for D (7 bases). Germline CDR1 SNHLY, CDR2 FYNNEI. Trimming took 4 bases from V and 2 from J, leaving 14 bases between them. The CDR3 consists of 15 residues. CDR3 residues: CASSVGGLYQETQYF. The CDR3 nucleotides are TGTGCCAGCAGTGTGGGGGGGCTTTATCAAGAGACCCAGTACTTC.

The chain combines TRBV24-1 with TRBJ1-1; 8 positions match TRBD1. Germline V gene sequence: CDR1 KGHDR, CDR2 SFDVKD. There are 14 residues in the CDR3. With V trimmed by 4 bases and J by 4 bases, 4 bases remained unmatched. The CDR3 sequence is CATSDGQGLTEAFF. The DNA for the CDR3 is TGTGCCACCAGTGACGGACAGGGTCTCACTGAAGCTTTCTTT.

The genes are TRBV5-1 and TRBJ1-2, with 7 bases aligning to TRBD1. CDR1 SGHRS and CDR2 YFSETQ come from the germline V gene. The trim removed 4 bases at V and 6 bases at J, leaving 6 bases unmatched. This CDR3 is built from 13 residues. The CDR3 coding sequence is TGCGCCAGCAGCCCGGGACAGCTAGATGGCTACACCTTC. Its protein product is CASSPGQLDGYTF.

V gene TRBV4-1 combines with J gene TRBJ1-1; 11 bases line up with TRBD1. J was trimmed by 0 bases and V by 5 bases; bases with no gene match: 5. Germline CDR1 and CDR2: MGHRA and YSYEKL. The CDR3 has 16 residues. CDR3 DNA sequence: TGCGCCAGCAGCAATGGACAGGGGGCTTTGAACACTGAAGCTTTCTTT. Amino acids: CASSNGQGALNTEAFF.

This rearrangement joins TRBV5-5 to TRBJ2-7; 12 nucleotides line up with TRBD1. The CDR3 is 15 amino acids. With 2 bases clipped from V and 3 bases from J, the junction kept 3 bases outside the gene matches. Germline values: CDR1 SGHKS, CDR2 YYEKEE (reference sequence). This chain's CDR3 is CASSLGTGGFYEQYF. The CDR3 DNA reads TGTGCCAGCAGCTTAGGGACAGGGGGCTTCTACGAGCAGTACTTC. The entire variable domain, with the rest obtained from reference TRBV5-5 and TRBJ2-7, is as follows: DAGVTQSPTHLIKTRGQQVTLRCSPISGHKSVSWYQQVLGQGPQFIFQYYEKEERGRGNFPDRFSARQFPNYSSELNVNALLLGDSALYLCASSLGTGGFYEQYFGPGTRLTVT.

CDR3 nucleotides: TGTGCCTGGAAACAGGAAAACTATGGCTACACCTTC. As protein: CAWKQENYGYTF. This sequence joins TRBV30 and TRBJ1-2, with a weak D call TRBD1 (5 bases). The V end lost 4 bases, the J end lost 2 bases, and 8 bases lay between the germline ends. The CDR3 extends over 12 amino acids. Germline CDR1 is GTSNPN and CDR2 is SVGIG (reference sequence).

In its sample, this clone was seen many times. The rearrangement uses TRBV4-1 and TRBJ2-3; weak D call: TRBD1 (6 bases). The V end was cut by 4 bases, the J end by 2 bases, with 10 bases between. The germline V gene has CDR1 MGHRA and CDR2 YSYEKL. This CDR3 spans 14 amino acids. Here the CDR3 DNA reads TGCGCCAGCAGCCGAGACAGGTACACAGATACGCAGTATTTT. This gives the protein CASSRDRYTDTQYF.

V is TRBV5-1 and J is TRBJ2-3, with 8 bases aligning to TRBD2. J gave up 3 bases and V 1 base, and 1 base lay outside the gene matches. The CDR3 is made up of 14 amino acids. Germline CDR1 and CDR2: SGHRS and YFSETQ. The CDR3 nucleotides read TGCGCCAGCAGCTTGAGCGGGGGAACAGATACGCAGTATTTT. Protein sequence: CASSLSGGTDTQYF.

The chain employs TRBV19 and TRBJ2-1, with 12 positions matching TRBD2. V dropped 9 bases and J dropped 10; count of bases not matched to a gene: 10. The CDR3 totals 14 residues. The V gene's germline CDR1 is LNHDA and CDR2 SQIVND (reference sequence). The CDR3 here is CASSTSGGHGEQFF. The CDR3, as DNA: TGTGCCAGCTCAACTAGCGGGGGGCACGGGGAGCAGTTCTTC.

This clone was picked up one time. This chain connects TRBV6-6 to TRBJ2-5, with 8 bases matching TRBD2. Per the germline V gene, CDR1 is MNHNY and CDR2 is SVGAGI (reference sequence). With V trimmed by 4 bases and J by 3 bases, 10 bases remained unmatched. This CDR3 has 16 amino acids. The CDR3 DNA is TGTGCCAGCAGTTTCCCCGGGGGGGCGGGCAAAGAGACCCAGTACTTC. Its translation is CASSFPGGAGKETQYF.

The CDR3 DNA sequence: TGCAGTGCTAGACAGGAGAGGGCCCAGTACTTC. Protein: CSARQERAQYF. V and J are TRBV20-1 and TRBJ2-5; a possible D gene is TRBD2 (5 bases). Germline CDR1 and CDR2: DFQATT and SNEGSKA (reference sequence). CDR3 length equals 11 residues. V was pared by 2 bases and J by 9 bases, with 10 bases between.

The rearrangement joins TRBV5-6 to TRBJ2-3, with a weak D call TRBD1 (5 bases). The germline CDR1 and CDR2 sequences are SGHDT and YYEEEE. V lost 3 bases, J lost 5 bases, and 13 bases lay in between. The CDR3 is made up of 14 amino acids. The CDR3 DNA is TGTGCCAGCAGCTCGGCCAGGGCCGGAGATACGCAGTATTTT. Its protein product is CASSSARAGDTQYF.

The chain uses TRBV30 and TRBJ2-2; 8 bases are a match to TRBD2. J was trimmed by 1 base and V by 5 bases; bases with no gene match: 0. The CDR3 spans 13 residues. CDR1 is GTSNPN and CDR2 is SVGIG in the germline V gene (reference sequence). CDR3 region: CAWRGGNTGELFF. CDR3 bases: TGTGCCTGGCGGGGGGGGAACACCGGGGAGCTGTTTTTT. The complete variable domain, with remaining parts taken from reference TRBV30 and TRBJ2-2, reads SQTIHQWPATLVQPVGSPLSLECTVEGTSNPNLYWYRQAAGRGLQLLFYSVGIGQISSEVPQNLSASRPQDRQFILSSKKLLLSDSGFYLCAWRGGNTGELFFGEGSRLTVL.

The chain employs TRBV2 and TRBJ1-2; no clear D. This CDR3 has 12 residues. Germline V gene data show CDR1 as SNHLY and CDR2 as FYNNEI. Trimming removed 3 bases at V and 9 bases at J, with 11 bases between. The CDR3 coding sequence is TGTGCCAGCAGTGAGGAGGGCACTAGCTACACCTTC. This sequence encodes CASSEEGTSYTF. The full variable domain, completed using reference TRBV2 and TRBJ1-2, is EPEVTQTPSHQVTQMGQEVILRCVPISNHLYFYWYRQILGQKVEFLVSFYNNEISEKSEIFDDQFSVERPDGSNFTLKIRSTKLEDSAMYFCASSEEGTSYTFGSGTRLTVV.

In its sample, this clone was seen once. V is TRBV7-9 and J is TRBJ1-2; D gene ambiguous. From germline, CDR1 is SEHNR and CDR2 FQNEAQ (reference sequence). The CDR3 runs 12 residues. V lost 1 base, J lost 8 bases, and 8 bases lay in between. CDR3 DNA: TGTGCCAGCAGCTTAGACAGTAGAGGCTACACCTTC. This gives the protein CASSLDSRGYTF.

This chain connects TRBV6-1 to TRBJ1-1; no firm D call. This CDR3 is 14 amino acids long. V was pared by 2 bases and J by 1 base, with 8 bases between. Germline V gene data show CDR1 as MNHNS and CDR2 as SASEGT. CDR3 nucleotide sequence: TGTGCCAGCAGTGAACGCCTAAGGAACACTGAAGCTTTCTTT. Translated: CASSERLRNTEAFF.